This T cell receptor beta chain was recorded in a study of blood T cell repertoires in COVID-19. This CDR3 contains 17 residues. Germline assignment: CDR1 KGHSH and CDR2 LQKENI. Losses at the gene ends were 0 bases for V and 5 bases for J; bases not matched to a gene: 9. The data were produced by immunoSEQ multiplex PCR, yet TCRdb's version contains in-frame clones alone and is incomplete. The sample contains 220,000 or so clones, around 85% of which appear only once. This sequence was found in a middle-aged woman with acute COVID-19. The source material was PBMCs or T cells enriched from blood (not recorded which). This chain joins TRBV18 and TRBJ1-1, with 10 bases fitting TRBD1. CDR3 nucleotide sequence: TGTGCCAGCTCACCACCTACGGGAGGGACAGGGGCGACTGAAGCTTTCTTT. It translates to CASSPPTGGTGATEAFF.